These 5 T cell receptor beta chains were all obtained from the same sample, sequenced in a study of cytomegalovirus exposure and HLA in healthy donors. 60 Vbeta and 13 Jbeta primers were used in PCR. Repertoires were generated with immunoSEQ multiplex PCR, while TCRdb's copy carries only in-frame clones and drops some. Here the sample spans about 160,000 clones, over 60% being singletons. Material: PBMCs. These receptors came from a woman aged 40 to 50 in good health and CMV-seronegative.

The chain recombines TRBV2 with TRBJ2-7; D is unresolved. The CDR3 totals 10 residues. V lost 8 bases and J lost 6, with 8 bases in between. Germline assignment: CDR1 SNHLY and CDR2 FYNNEI. The CDR3 spells CASGDGEQYF. As DNA, the CDR3 is TGTGCCAGCGGAGACGGCGAGCAGTACTTC.

The chain has TRBV19 and TRBJ1-1; 12 bases are a match to TRBD1. CDR3 length equals 16 residues. Losses at the gene ends were 6 bases for V and 4 bases for J; bases not matched to a gene: 9. CDR1 is LNHDA, CDR2 SQIVND, per germline (reference sequence). CDR3 residues: CASSDSGQGASTEAFF. CDR3 bases: TGTGCCAGTAGCGATTCGGGACAGGGGGCAAGCACTGAAGCTTTCTTT.

This sequence joins TRBV7-9 and TRBJ2-5; 11 bases align to TRBD2. The CDR3 length is 16 residues. Trimming removed 3 bases from V and 1 base from J; junction bases left unmatched: 4. The germline V gene encodes CDR1 SEHNR and CDR2 FQNEAQ (reference sequence). The CDR3 sequence is CASSLGLAASQETQYF. The CDR3 DNA is TGTGCCAGCAGCTTGGGACTAGCGGCAAGCCAAGAGACCCAGTACTTC.

The chain recombines TRBV7-8 with TRBJ2-7, with a weak D call TRBD2 (5 bases). The germline CDR1 and CDR2 sequences are SGHVS and FQNEAQ. The V and J ends lost 0 bases and 2 bases respectively, with 11 bases between them. The CDR3 has 15 amino acids. CDR3 loop: CASSLARRGPYEQYF. In DNA form, the CDR3 reads TGTGCCAGCAGCTTAGCGCGGAGAGGGCCCTACGAGCAGTACTTC.

The genes are TRBV7-7 and TRBJ2-6; TRBD1 matches 7 bases. Trimming cost V 10 bases and J 2 bases; bases outside gene matches: 14. The CDR3 spans 17 residues. Per the germline V gene, CDR1 is SSHAT and CDR2 is FNYEAQ (reference sequence). As DNA, the CDR3 is TGTGCCACGCTTCCGGTGACAGGGCTAACTGGGGCCAACGTCCTGACTTTC. Protein product: CATLPVTGLTGANVLTF.